This is a list of T cell receptor beta chains from one sample in a study of CD8 T cells in Susac syndrome. TCRdb re-derived calls from the immunoSEQ multiplex PCR reads in MiXCR, one entry per CDR3 protein. The table has about 140,000 distinct CDR3 sequences, approximately 95% seen once. Material: CD8+ T cells from PBMCs. These receptors were obtained from a human donor with Susac syndrome. Each CDR3 is given with its conserved first and last residue. D genes are given only for firm matches. Expanded clones are given a class, and other clones once, few, many or no size at all.

J gene	D gene	clone size	V gene	CDR3 DNA	CDR3 protein
TRBJ2-1	TRBD2	.	TRBV20-1	TGCAGTGCTAGAGATACCAGCGGGAGCTCCTACAATGAGCAGTTCTTC	CSARDTSGSSYNEQFF
TRBJ2-1	TRBD2	once	TRBV5-4	TGTGCCAGCAGCTTGGGGGGGCTAGCGGGAGGGGATGAGCAGTTCTTC	CASSLGGLAGGDEQFF
TRBJ2-5	.	.	TRBV29-1	TGCAGCGTTGATGTGGGGGAGATGGAGACCCAGTACTTC	CSVDVGEMETQYF
TRBJ2-1	TRBD1	.	TRBV19	TGTGCCAGTACCCAGACAGGGGACAATGAGCAGTTCTTC	CASTQTGDNEQFF
TRBJ2-3	.	.	TRBV3-1	TGTGCCAGCAGCCAAGAGGAAGGGAGCCACACAGATACGCAGTATTTT	CASSQEEGSHTDTQYF
TRBJ1-5	.	once	TRBV20-1	TGCAGTGCTAGAGACACTAGTAGACAGGAAAATCAGCCCCAGCATTTT	CSARDTSRQENQPQHF
TRBJ2-1	.	.	TRBV19	TGTGCCAGTAGTATCGGAAACAATGAGCAGTTCTTC	CASSIGNNEQFF
TRBJ2-3	TRBD2	once	TRBV5-4	TGTGCCAGCAGCAAGGGGACTAGCTTGCGCACAGATACGCAGTATTTT	CASSKGTSLRTDTQYF
TRBJ2-7	TRBD1	.	TRBV7-2	TGTGCCAGCAGCTGGGGTGGACAGGGGGCTTACGAGCAGTACTTC	CASSWGGQGAYEQYF
TRBJ1-4	.	.	TRBV25-1	TGTGCCAGCAGTCAAGAATGGACCTCCCAGGGAGAAAAACTGTTTTTT	CASSQEWTSQGEKLFF
TRBJ1-5	.	.	TRBV6-6	TGTGCCAGCAGTTCCCAAGGGGGGGGCGACAATCAGCCCCAGCATTTT	CASSSQGGGDNQPQHF
TRBJ2-1	.	.	TRBV12-3/TRBV12-4	TGTGCCAGCACCCCTACGAGAACGTACAATGAGCAGTTCTTC	CASTPTRTYNEQFF
TRBJ2-7	TRBD2	once	TRBV12-3/TRBV12-4	TGTGCCAGCACCTCCCTAGCGGGAGAGGTGGAGCAGTACTTC	CASTSLAGEVEQYF
TRBJ1-2	.	.	TRBV28	TGTGCCAGCAGCCTCTTAAACGGGCGGTCCTATGGCTACACCTTC	CASSLLNGRSYGYTF
TRBJ1-1	.	.	TRBV29-1	TGCAGCGTTGATCAGGGGCCAGAAGCTTTCTTT	CSVDQGPEAFF
TRBJ1-4	.	.	TRBV7-9	TGTGCCAGCAGTATCTCGGGTCCAAATGAAAAACTGTTTTTT	CASSISGPNEKLFF
TRBJ2-6	.	.	TRBV12-5	TGTGCTAGTGGTTTGGGGGGCACTGGGGCCAACGTCCTGACTTTC	CASGLGGTGANVLTF
TRBJ1-1	.	.	TRBV25-1	TGTGCCAGCAGAGGGTACTATGAAGCTTTCTTT	CASRGYYEAFF
TRBJ2-5	TRBD1	.	TRBV9	TGTGCCAGCAGCGTAACAGGGGGCACGGAGACCCAGTACTTC	CASSVTGGTETQYF
TRBJ2-7	.	.	TRBV2	TGTGCCAGCGTAGAGACAGCCGCCTACGAGCAGTACTTC	CASVETAAYEQYF
TRBJ1-2	.	.	TRBV12-3/TRBV12-4	TGTGCCAGCAGTCCGGACAGTTATGGCTACACCTTC	CASSPDSYGYTF
TRBJ2-7	TRBD1	once	TRBV5-1	TGCGCCAGCAGCCTCCGGACAGGGGACTACGAGCAGTACTTC	CASSLRTGDYEQYF
TRBJ2-1	.	.	TRBV27	TGTGCCAGCAGCAAGAACAGCGAGTGGGATTACGAGCAGTTCTTC	CASSKNSEWDYEQFF
TRBJ2-7	.	.	TRBV4-1	TGCGCCAGCAGCCAAGGGGTGGGGTTCGGCTGGTCCTACGAGCAGTACTTC	CASSQGVGFGWSYEQYF
TRBJ2-3	TRBD2	.	TRBV5-4	TGTGCCAGCAGCTCTCCGGGACTAGCGACAGATACGCAGTATTTT	CASSSPGLATDTQYF
TRBJ2-1	TRBD2	.	TRBV20-1	TGCAGTGCTGACACTAGCGGGAGCGACATTAGCTCCTACAATGAGCAGTTCTTC	CSADTSGSDISSYNEQFF
TRBJ2-1	.	.	TRBV5-1	TGCGCCAGCAGCTTTGAGGGTTTAGAGTTCTTC	CASSFEGLEFF
TRBJ1-5	.	.	TRBV7-9	TGTGCCAGCAGCCCCGGGGGGCTTCAGCCCCAGCATTTT	CASSPGGLQPQHF
TRBJ2-7	.	.	TRBV9	TGTGCCAGCAGCGGAGGGGAGGGGGGCCCGTTTTTCGAGCAGTACTTC	CASSGGEGGPFFEQYF
TRBJ2-7	TRBD1	.	TRBV6-5	TGTGCCAGCACCTGGACAGGGGGCGCCGAGCAGTACTTC	CASTWTGGAEQYF
TRBJ2-5	TRBD1	.	TRBV25-1	TGTGCCAGCAGTGACCCCCACAGGGGACAATACCAAGAGACCCAGTACTTC	CASSDPHRGQYQETQYF
TRBJ2-3	.	.	TRBV7-9	TGTGCCAGCAAGGACCGCACAGATACGCAGTATTTT	CASKDRTDTQYF
TRBJ2-3	.	.	TRBV3-1	TGTGCCAGCAGCCATCCCCCAGGGCCGCCGGTGGACACAGATACGCAGTATTTT	CASSHPPGPPVDTDTQYF
TRBJ2-7	.	.	TRBV6-5	TGTGCCAGCAGAGTCGACGGAAGCTACGAGCAGTACTTC	CASRVDGSYEQYF
TRBJ2-7	.	.	TRBV2	TGTGCCAGCAACCCCCGGAGCCGCCCAGGTTACGAGCAGTACTTC	CASNPRSRPGYEQYF
TRBJ2-7	TRBD2	.	TRBV5-6	TGTGCCAGCGAAACCTCGGGGACTAGCAGATACGAGCAGTACTTC	CASETSGTSRYEQYF
TRBJ2-2	TRBD1	.	TRBV4-1	TGCGCCAGCAGCCCCAGGACAGGGGGCACCGGGGAGCTGTTTTTT	CASSPRTGGTGELFF